The TCR beta chain described here comes from a study of blood T cell repertoires in COVID-19. Study-wide context: Whether acute or convalescent, the COVID-19 samples came from the United States, Italy and Spain. Sources were T cells, B-cell-depleted T cells, or PBMCs; the material itself was cDNA or gDNA.

Method: immunoSEQ multiplex PCR; TCRdb's copy keeps in-frame clones and lacks some. The sample carries about 200,000 clones, 75% to 90% recorded once. CDR1 is SGHNT and CDR2 is YYREEE in the germline V gene (reference sequence). V shed 4 bases, J shed 2 bases, and the junction held 3 bases outside the gene matches. CDR3 length equals 14 residues. Participants had their cohort set by participant-reported clinical history. Sequencing was done on a sample of PBMCs or T cells enriched from blood (not recorded which). The TCR sequence derives from a man aged 35 to 55 who had recovered from COVID-19. The chain has TRBV5-4 and TRBJ1-5; 7 nucleotides agree with TRBD1. The CDR3 reads CASSLQGRNQPQHF. CDR3 coding DNA: TGTGCCAGCAGCCTACAGGGGCGCAATCAGCCCCAGCATTTT.